This T cell receptor (beta chain) was captured by sequencing in a study of blood T cells in healthy people across ages. The study drew donors from healthy Caucasian individuals in Russia aged 6 to 90. Donors gave approximately 9.9 milliliters of peripheral blood apiece. This clonotype was observed a handful of times. Germline lookup yields CDR1 MNHNY and CDR2 SVGAGI (reference sequence). Trimming removed 0 bases from V and 6 bases from J; junction bases left unmatched: 11. The CDR3 sequence is 16 residues long. Sample-barcoded 5' priming and a J-beta primer mix drove a second PCR of roughly 7 to 11 cycles. A template-switch adaptor that had 12 random nucleotides put a tag on each cDNA molecule. MiXCR, run by TCRdb on the 5' RACE reads, gives a single entry per CDR3 protein. The table shows 600,000 or so distinct CDR3 sequences, with around 48% occurring only once.

The receptor was derived from a man older than 75 in good health. The sample comprised blood. The V call is TRBV6-6, the J call TRBJ2-7, with 7 positions matching TRBD2. CDR3 sequence: CASSYSSGLEGLEQYF. As DNA, the CDR3 is TGTGCCAGCAGTTACTCTAGCGGACTAGAGGGACTCGAGCAGTACTTC.